This T cell receptor beta chain was recovered during a study of OX40 agonist ivuxolimab in advanced cancers. Patients were ineligible given autoimmune disease history or systemic immunosuppression. The study sampled blood at baseline, cycle 4 day 1, and cycle 7 day 1. Assay: immunoSEQ multiplex PCR; the TCRdb copy retains only in-frame clones and omits some. This table has fewer than 95,000 clones, just over 90% appearing once. V was clipped by 5 bases and J by 0 bases, with 7 bases between them. Germline assignment: CDR1 WSHSY and CDR2 SAAADI. This CDR3 contains 14 residues. This chain joins TRBV10-2 and TRBJ1-4; D is possibly TRBD1 (5 bases). The sample here was CD4+ or CD8+ T cells sorted from blood, taken in a trial of the OX40 agonist ivuxolimab. This TCR was sampled from an adult with an advanced solid tumor such as melanoma, head and neck, liver or kidney cancer. The CDR3 protein is CASSRGATNEKLFF. The DNA of the CDR3 is TGCGCCAGCAGTCGGGGCGCAACTAATGAAAAACTGTTTTTT.